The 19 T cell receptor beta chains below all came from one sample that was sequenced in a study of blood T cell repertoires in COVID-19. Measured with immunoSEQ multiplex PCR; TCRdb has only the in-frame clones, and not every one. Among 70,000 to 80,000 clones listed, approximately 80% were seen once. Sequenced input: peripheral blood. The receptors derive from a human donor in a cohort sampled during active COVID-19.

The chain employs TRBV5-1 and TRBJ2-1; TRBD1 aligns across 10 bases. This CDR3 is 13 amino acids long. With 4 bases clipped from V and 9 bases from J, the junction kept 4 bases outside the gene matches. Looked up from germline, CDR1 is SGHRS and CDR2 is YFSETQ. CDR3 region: CASSEDRGAEQFF. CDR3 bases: TGCGCCAGCAGCGAGGACAGGGGGGCTGAGCAGTTCTTC.

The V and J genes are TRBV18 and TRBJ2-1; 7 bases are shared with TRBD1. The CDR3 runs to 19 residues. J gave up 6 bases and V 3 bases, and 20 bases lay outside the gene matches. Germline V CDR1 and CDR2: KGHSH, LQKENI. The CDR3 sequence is CASSPNYARQGTDSNEQFF. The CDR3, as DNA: TGTGCCAGCTCACCTAACTACGCACGACAGGGAACAGATAGCAATGAGCAGTTCTTC.

CDR3 in DNA: TGTGCCAGCTCACCCAGGGAGACAGGGGGCACTGAAGCTTTCTTT. Translating gives CASSPRETGGTEAFF. The V and J genes are TRBV18 and TRBJ1-1; 9 bases fit TRBD1. CDR1 is KGHSH, CDR2 LQKENI, per germline. This CDR3 region has 15 residues. Germline trimming cut 3 bases from V and 4 bases from J; bases unmatched to any gene: 6.

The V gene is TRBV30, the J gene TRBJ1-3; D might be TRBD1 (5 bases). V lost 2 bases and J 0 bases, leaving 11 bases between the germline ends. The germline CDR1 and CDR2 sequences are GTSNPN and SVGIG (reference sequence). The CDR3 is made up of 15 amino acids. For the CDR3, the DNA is TGTGCCTGGAGTCGCGACAGCTACTCTGGAAACACCATATATTTT. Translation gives CAWSRDSYSGNTIYF. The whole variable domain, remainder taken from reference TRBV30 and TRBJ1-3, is SQTIHQWPATLVQPVGSPLSLECTVEGTSNPNLYWYRQAAGRGLQLLFYSVGIGQISSEVPQNLSASRPQDRQFILSSKKLLLSDSGFYLCAWSRDSYSGNTIYFGEGSWLTVV.

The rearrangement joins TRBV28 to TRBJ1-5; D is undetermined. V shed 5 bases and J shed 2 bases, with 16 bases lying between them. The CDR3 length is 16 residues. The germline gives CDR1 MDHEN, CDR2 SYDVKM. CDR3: CASSPGVGSGNQPQHF. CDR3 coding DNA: TGTGCCAGCAGTCCCGGGGTAGGGTCGGGCAATCAGCCCCAGCATTTT.

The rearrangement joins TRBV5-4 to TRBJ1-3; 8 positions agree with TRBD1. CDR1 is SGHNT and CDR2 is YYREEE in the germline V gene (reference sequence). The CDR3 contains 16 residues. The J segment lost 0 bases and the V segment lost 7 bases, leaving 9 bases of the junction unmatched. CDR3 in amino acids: CASESGQGDSGNTIYF. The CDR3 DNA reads TGTGCCAGCGAATCCGGACAGGGAGACTCTGGAAACACCATATATTTT.

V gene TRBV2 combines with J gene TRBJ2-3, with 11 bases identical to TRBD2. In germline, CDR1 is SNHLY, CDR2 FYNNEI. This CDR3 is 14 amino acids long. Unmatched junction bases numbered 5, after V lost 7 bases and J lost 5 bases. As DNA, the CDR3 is TGTGCCAGCACGACTAGCGGGGTGGGAGATACGCAGTATTTT. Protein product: CASTTSGVGDTQYF.

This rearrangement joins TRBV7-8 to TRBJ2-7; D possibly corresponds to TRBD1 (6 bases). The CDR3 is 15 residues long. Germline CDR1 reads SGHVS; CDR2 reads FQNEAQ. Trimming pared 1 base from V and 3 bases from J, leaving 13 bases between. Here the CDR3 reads CASSLEAGVRYEQYF. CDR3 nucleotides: TGTGCCAGCAGCTTAGAAGCAGGGGTCCGCTACGAGCAGTACTTC.

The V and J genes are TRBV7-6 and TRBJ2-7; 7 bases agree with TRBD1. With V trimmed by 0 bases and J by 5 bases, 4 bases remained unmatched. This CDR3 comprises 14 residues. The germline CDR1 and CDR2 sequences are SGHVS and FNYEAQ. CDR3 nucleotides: TGTGCCAGCAGCTTAGCCAGGGGGTCCAACGAGCAGTACTTC. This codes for CASSLARGSNEQYF.

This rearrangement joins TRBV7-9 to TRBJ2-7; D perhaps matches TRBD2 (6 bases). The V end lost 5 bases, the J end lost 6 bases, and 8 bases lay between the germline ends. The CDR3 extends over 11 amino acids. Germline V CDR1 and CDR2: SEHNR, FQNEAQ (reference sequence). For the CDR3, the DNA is TGTGCCAGCAGCCCCGGGAGCGAGCAGTACTTC. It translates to CASSPGSEQYF.

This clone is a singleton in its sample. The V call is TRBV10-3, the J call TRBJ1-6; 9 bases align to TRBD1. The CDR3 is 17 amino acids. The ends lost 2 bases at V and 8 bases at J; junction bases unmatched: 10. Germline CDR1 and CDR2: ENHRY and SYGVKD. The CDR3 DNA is TGTGCCATCAGTGAGACCCCCGGACAGGGGAGGGATTCACCCCTCCACTTT. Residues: CAISETPGQGRDSPLHF.

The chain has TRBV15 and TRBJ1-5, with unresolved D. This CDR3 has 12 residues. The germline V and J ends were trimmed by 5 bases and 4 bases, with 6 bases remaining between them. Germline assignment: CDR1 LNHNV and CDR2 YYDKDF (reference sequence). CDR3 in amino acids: CATSPPNQPQHF. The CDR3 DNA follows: TGTGCCACCAGCCCTCCGAATCAGCCCCAGCATTTT.

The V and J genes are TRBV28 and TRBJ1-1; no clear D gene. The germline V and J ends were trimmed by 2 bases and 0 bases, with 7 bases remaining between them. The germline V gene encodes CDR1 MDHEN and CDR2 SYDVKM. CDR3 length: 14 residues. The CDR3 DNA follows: TGTGCCAGCAGTTTAGACACAGTGAACACTGAAGCTTTCTTT. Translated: CASSLDTVNTEAFF. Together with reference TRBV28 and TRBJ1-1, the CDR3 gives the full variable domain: DVKVTQSSRYLVKRTGEKVFLECVQDMDHENMFWYRQDPGLGLRLIYFSYDVKMKEKGDIPEGYSVSREKKERFSLILESASTNQTSMYLCASSLDTVNTEAFFGQGTRLTVV.

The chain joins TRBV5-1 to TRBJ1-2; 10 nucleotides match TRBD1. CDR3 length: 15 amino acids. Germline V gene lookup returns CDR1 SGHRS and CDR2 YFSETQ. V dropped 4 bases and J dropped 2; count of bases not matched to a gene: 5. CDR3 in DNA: TGCGCCAGCAGCCCCGGGACAGGGGTCAACTATGGCTACACCTTC. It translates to CASSPGTGVNYGYTF.

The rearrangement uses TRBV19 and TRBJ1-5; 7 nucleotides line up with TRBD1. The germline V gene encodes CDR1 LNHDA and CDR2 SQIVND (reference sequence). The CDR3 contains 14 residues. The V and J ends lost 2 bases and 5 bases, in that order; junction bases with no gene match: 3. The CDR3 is CASSISQGYQPQHF. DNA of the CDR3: TGTGCCAGTAGTATATCACAGGGGTATCAGCCCCAGCATTTT.

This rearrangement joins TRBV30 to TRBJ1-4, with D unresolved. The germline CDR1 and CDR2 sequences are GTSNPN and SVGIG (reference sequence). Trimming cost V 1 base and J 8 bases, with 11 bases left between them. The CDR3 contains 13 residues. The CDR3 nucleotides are TGTGCCTGGAGTGCCGACTTTAGGGAAAAACTGTTTTTT. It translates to CAWSADFREKLFF.

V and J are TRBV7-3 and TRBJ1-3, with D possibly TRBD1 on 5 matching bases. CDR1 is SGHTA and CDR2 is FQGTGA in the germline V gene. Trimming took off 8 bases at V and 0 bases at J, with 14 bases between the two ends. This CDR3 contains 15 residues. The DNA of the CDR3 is TGTGCCAGCTCATGGGGCCCGAGCTCTGGAAACACCATATATTTT. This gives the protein CASSWGPSSGNTIYF.

Here the CDR3 DNA reads TGCGCCAGCAGTGAGTCGAGTGCTCAAGAGACCCAGTACTTC. Residues: CASSESSAQETQYF. The rearrangement links TRBV10-1 to TRBJ2-5; D is ambiguous. The CDR3 is 14 amino acids. The V and J ends lost 0 bases and 2 bases respectively, with 7 bases between them. From germline, CDR1 is WNHNN and CDR2 SYGVQD (reference sequence).

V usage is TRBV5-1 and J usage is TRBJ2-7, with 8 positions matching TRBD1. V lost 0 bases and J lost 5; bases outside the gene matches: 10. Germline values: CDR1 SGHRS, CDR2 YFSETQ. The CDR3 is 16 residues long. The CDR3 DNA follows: TGCGCCAGCAGCTTGGCCTTGACAGGGGAACCGGACGAGCAGTACTTC. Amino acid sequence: CASSLALTGEPDEQYF.